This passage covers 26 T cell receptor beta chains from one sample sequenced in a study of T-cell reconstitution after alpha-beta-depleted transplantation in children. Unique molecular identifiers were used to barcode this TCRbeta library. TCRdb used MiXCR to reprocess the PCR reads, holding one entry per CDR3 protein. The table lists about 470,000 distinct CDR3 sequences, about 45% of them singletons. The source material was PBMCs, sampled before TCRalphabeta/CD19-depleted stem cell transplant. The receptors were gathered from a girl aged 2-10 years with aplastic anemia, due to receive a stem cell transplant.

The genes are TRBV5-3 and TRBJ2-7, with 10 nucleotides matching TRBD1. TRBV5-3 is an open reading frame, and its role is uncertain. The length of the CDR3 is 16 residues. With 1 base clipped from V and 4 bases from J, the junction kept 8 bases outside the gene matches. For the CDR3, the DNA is TGTGCCAGAAGCTTGAGTACGGGACAGGGGATGTACGAGCAGTACTTC. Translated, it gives CARSLSTGQGMYEQYF.

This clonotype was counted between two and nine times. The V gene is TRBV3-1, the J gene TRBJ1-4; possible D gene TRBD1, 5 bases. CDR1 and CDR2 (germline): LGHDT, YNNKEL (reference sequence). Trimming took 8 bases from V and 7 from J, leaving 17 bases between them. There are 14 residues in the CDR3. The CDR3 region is CASRRGAGGEKLFF. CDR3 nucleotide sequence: TGTGCCAGCCGGCGCGGGGCGGGGGGTGAAAAACTGTTTTTT.

CDR3 region: CASSPRSITDTQYF. CDR3 in DNA: TGTGCCAGCAGCCCTCGCAGCATCACAGATACGCAGTATTTT. The J gene is TRBJ2-3, the V gene TRBV5-5; no firm D call. Germline CDR1 SGHKS, CDR2 YYEKEE (reference sequence). Trimming took 4 bases from V and 2 from J, leaving 11 bases between them. The CDR3 spans 14 residues.

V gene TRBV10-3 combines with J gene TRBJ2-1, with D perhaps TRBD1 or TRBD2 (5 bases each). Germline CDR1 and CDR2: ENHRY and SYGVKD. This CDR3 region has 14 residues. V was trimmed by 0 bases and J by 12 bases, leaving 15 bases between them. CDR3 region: CAISESRGRGGQFF. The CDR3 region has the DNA TGTGCCATCAGTGAGTCGAGGGGACGAGGTGGGCAGTTCTTC.

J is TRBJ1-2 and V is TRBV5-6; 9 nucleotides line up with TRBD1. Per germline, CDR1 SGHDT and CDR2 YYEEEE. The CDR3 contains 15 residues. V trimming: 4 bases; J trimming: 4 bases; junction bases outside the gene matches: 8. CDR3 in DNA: TGTGCCAGCAGCCTCCGGGACAGGGACCCCTATGGCTACACCTTC. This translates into CASSLRDRDPYGYTF.

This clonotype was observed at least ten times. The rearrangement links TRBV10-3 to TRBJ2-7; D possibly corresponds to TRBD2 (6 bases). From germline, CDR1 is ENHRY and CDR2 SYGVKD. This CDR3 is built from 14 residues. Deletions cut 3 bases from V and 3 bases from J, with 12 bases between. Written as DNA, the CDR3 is TGTGCCATCAGTGAAGGGACTGACGGCTACGAGCAGTACTTC. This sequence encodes CAISEGTDGYEQYF.

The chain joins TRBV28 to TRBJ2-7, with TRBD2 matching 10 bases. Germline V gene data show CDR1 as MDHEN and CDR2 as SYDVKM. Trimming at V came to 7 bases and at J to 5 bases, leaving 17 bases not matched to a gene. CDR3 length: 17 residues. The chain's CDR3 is CASTELSGLAGDNEQYF. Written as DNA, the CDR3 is TGTGCCAGCACCGAACTCTCTGGGCTAGCGGGAGACAACGAGCAGTACTTC.

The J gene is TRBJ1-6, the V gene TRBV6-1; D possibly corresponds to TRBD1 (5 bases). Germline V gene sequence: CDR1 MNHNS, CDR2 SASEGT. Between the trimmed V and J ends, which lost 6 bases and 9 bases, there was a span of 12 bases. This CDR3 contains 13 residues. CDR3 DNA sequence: TGTGCCAGCAGCATACTAGGGGCTTCACCCCTCCACTTT. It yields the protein CASSILGASPLHF.

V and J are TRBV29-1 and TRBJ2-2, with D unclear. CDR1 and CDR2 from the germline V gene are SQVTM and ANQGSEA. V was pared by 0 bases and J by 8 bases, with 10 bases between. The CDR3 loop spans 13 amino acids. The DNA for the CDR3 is TGCAGCGTTGAAGATCAAGGATGGGGGGAGCTGTTTTTT. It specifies CSVEDQGWGELFF.

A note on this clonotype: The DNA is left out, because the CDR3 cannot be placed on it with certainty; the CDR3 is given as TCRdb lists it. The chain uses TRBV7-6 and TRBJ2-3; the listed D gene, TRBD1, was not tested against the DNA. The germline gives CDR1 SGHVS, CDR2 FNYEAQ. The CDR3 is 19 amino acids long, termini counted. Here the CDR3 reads CASSTSSGESRGLTDTQYF.

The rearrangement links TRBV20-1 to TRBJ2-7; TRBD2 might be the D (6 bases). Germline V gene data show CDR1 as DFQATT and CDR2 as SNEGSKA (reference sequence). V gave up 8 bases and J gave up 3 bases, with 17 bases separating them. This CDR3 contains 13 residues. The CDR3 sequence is CSPNPGLDYEQYF. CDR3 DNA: TGCAGTCCAAATCCGGGACTCGACTACGAGCAGTACTTC.

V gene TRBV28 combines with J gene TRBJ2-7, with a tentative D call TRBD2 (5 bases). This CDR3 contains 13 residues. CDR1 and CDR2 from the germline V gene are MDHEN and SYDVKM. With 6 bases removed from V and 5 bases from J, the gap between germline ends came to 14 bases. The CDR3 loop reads CASSPGRVNEQYF. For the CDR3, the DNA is TGTGCCAGCAGCCCCGGGCGGGTGAACGAGCAGTACTTC. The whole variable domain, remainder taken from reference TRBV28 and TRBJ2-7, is DVKVTQSSRYLVKRTGEKVFLECVQDMDHENMFWYRQDPGLGLRLIYFSYDVKMKEKGDIPEGYSVSREKKERFSLILESASTNQTSMYLCASSPGRVNEQYFGPGTRLTVT.

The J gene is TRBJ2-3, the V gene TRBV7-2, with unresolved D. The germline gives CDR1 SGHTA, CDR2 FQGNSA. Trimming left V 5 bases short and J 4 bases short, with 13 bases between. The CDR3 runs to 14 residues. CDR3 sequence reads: CASSLTRTSDTQYF. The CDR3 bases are TGTGCCAGCAGCCTAACCCGAACTTCAGATACGCAGTATTTT.

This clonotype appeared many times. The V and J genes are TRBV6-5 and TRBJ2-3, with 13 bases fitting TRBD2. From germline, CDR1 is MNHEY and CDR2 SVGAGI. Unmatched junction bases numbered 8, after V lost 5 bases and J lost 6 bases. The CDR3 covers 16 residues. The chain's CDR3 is CASSHRGLAGADTQYF. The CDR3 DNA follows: TGTGCCAGCAGTCACCGAGGACTAGCGGGAGCCGATACGCAGTATTTT.

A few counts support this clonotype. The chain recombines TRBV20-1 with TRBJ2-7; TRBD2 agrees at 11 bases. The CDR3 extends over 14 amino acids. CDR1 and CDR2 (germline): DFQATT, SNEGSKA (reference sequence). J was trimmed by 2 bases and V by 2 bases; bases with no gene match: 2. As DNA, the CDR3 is TGCAGTGCTAGACTAGCGGGAGGAGCCTACGAGCAGTACTTC. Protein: CSARLAGGAYEQYF.

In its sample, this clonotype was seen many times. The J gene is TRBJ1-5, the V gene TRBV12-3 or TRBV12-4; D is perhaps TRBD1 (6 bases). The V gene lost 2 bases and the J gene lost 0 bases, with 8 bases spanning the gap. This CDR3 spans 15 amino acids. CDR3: CASSLIQGSNQPQHF. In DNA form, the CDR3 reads TGTGCCAGCAGTTTAATACAGGGTAGCAATCAGCCCCAGCATTTT.

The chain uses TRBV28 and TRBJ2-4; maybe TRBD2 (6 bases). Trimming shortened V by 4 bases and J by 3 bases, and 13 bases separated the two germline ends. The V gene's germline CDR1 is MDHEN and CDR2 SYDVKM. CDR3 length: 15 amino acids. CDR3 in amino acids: CASSSAGKIKNIQYF. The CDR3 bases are TGTGCCAGCAGTTCCGCGGGAAAAATCAAAAACATTCAGTACTTC.

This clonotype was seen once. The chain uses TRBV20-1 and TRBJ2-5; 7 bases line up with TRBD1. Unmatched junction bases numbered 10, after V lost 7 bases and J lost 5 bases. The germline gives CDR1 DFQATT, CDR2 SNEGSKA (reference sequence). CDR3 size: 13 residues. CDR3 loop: CSVSRGPEETQYF. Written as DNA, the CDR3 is TGCAGTGTATCAAGGGGGCCGGAGGAGACCCAGTACTTC.

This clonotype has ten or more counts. DNA for the CDR3: TGTGCCAGCAGTTTCGGTCAGGCCGGCGAGCAGTACTTC. It codes for CASSFGQAGEQYF. This chain connects TRBV12-3 or TRBV12-4 to TRBJ2-7; D is ambiguous. V gave up 3 bases and J gave up 6 bases, with 12 bases separating them. CDR3 size: 13 residues.

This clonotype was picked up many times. CDR3 sequence (DNA): TGCAGTGCTAGCTTTGTACTAGCGGGAGGTCTCTACAATGAGCAGTTCTTC. Amino acids: CSASFVLAGGLYNEQFF. The chain joins TRBV20-1 to TRBJ2-1, with 12 bases identical to TRBD2. This CDR3 region has 17 residues. Germline CDR1 and CDR2: DFQATT and SNEGSKA (reference sequence). V gave up 3 bases and J gave up 3 bases; unmatched junction bases: 9.

The CDR3 nucleotides read TGCGCCAGCAGGTACACCGGGGAGCTGTTTTTT. This sequence encodes CASRYTGELFF. V gene TRBV5-1 combines with J gene TRBJ2-2; no clear D gene. The CDR3 extends over 11 amino acids. Germline V gene lookup returns CDR1 SGHRS and CDR2 YFSETQ. The V end lost 5 bases, the J end lost 3 bases, and 2 bases lay between the germline ends. Based on the CDR3 plus reference TRBV5-1 and TRBJ2-2, the full variable domain is KAGVTQTPRYLIKTRGQQVTLSCSPISGHRSVSWYQQTPGQGLQFLFEYFSETQRNKGNFPGRFSGRQFSNSRSEMNVSTLELGDSALYLCASRYTGELFFGEGSRLTVL.

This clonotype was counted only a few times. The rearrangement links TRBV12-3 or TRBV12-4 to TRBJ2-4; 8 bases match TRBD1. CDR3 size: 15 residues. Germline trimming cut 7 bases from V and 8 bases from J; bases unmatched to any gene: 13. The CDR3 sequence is CASTWGDRGRDIQYF. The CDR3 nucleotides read TGTGCCAGCACCTGGGGAGACAGGGGTAGAGACATTCAGTACTTC.

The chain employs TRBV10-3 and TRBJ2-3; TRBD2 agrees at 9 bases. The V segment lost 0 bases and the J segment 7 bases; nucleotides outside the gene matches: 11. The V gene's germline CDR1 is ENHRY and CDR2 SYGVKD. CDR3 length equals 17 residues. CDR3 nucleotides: TGTGCCATCAGTGAGTCAGTCGGGCGGGGGGGCATAAATACGCAGTATTTT. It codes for CAISESVGRGGINTQYF.

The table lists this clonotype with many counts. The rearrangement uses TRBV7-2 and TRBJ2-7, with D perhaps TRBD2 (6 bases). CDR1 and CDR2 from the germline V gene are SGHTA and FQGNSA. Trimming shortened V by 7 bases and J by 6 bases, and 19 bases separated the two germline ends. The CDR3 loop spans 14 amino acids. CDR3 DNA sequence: TGTGCCAGCAACCAGGGCGGGACCTCGGTCGAGCAGTACTTC. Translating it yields CASNQGGTSVEQYF.

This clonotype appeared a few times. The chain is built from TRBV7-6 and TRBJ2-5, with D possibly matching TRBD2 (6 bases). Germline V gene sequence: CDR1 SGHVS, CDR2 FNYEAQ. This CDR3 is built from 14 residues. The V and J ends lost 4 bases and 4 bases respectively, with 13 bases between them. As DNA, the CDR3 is TGTGCCAGCAGCTCGACTAGATCCGGAGAGACCCAGTACTTC. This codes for CASSSTRSGETQYF.

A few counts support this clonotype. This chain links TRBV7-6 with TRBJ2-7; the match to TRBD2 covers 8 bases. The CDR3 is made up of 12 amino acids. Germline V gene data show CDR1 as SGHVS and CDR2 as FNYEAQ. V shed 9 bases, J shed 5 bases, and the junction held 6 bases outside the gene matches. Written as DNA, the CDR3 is TGTGCCAGTAGCGGGGATATCGACGAGCAGTACTTC. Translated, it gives CASSGDIDEQYF.